This T cell receptor (beta chain) emerged from a study of blood T cell repertoires in COVID-19. Study summary: T cells, B-cell-depleted T cells, or PBMCs supplied cDNA or gDNA.

Germline CDR1 MDHEN, CDR2 SYDVKM. The trim removed 7 bases at V and 6 bases at J, leaving 3 bases unmatched. This CDR3 spans 13 amino acids. Authors' processing steps: Amplification of reference gene primers was used by the study to estimate nucleated cell counts. Method: immunoSEQ multiplex PCR; TCRdb's copy keeps in-frame clones and lacks some. The V and J calls and the clone size are those of that table, but D and trimming were determined from the DNA. The data contain around 170,000 clones, less than 90% of them seen just once; the ten biggest clones take up 6% to 8%. The V and J genes are TRBV28 and TRBJ2-7; 13 nucleotides align to TRBD2. Input material: peripheral blood. The TCR comes from an older woman with COVID-19, enrolled during active disease. The CDR3 region has the DNA TGTGCCAGCATTCGACTAGCGGGGGGCGAGCAGTACTTC. The encoded protein is CASIRLAGGEQYF.